The sequence of this T cell receptor (beta chain) was determined in a study of T cells in Graves' hyperthyroidism and ophthalmopathy. Overall study results and limits: Separating ophthalmopathy from stable hyperthyroidism was achieved by a 13 V-J model.

Of note for this clonotype: The antigen remains undetermined.

Between the trimmed V and J ends, which lost 7 bases and 8 bases, there was a span of 15 bases. The CDR3 sequence is 13 residues long. CDR1 MNHEY and CDR2 SVGEGT come from the germline V gene. RNA transcripts were the template for amplifying TCR beta CDR3 regions. The study used the HTBI primer set for a first-round RT-PCR of the TCR CDR3. TCRdb itself ran the multiplex PCR reads through MiXCR, one entry per CDR3 protein. The repertoire includes some 460,000 distinct CDR3 sequences, around a sixth of them detected once, and approximately 8% sits in the top ten. Sequenced material: blood. The V and J genes are TRBV6-2 or TRBV6-3 and TRBJ2-1; maybe TRBD2 (7 bases). The TCR comes from a woman under 30 with Graves' hyperthyroidism. CDR3 sequence (DNA): TGTGCCAGCAAGGGGGGGCTTGGGTATGAGCAGTTCTTC. It yields the protein CASKGGLGYEQFF.